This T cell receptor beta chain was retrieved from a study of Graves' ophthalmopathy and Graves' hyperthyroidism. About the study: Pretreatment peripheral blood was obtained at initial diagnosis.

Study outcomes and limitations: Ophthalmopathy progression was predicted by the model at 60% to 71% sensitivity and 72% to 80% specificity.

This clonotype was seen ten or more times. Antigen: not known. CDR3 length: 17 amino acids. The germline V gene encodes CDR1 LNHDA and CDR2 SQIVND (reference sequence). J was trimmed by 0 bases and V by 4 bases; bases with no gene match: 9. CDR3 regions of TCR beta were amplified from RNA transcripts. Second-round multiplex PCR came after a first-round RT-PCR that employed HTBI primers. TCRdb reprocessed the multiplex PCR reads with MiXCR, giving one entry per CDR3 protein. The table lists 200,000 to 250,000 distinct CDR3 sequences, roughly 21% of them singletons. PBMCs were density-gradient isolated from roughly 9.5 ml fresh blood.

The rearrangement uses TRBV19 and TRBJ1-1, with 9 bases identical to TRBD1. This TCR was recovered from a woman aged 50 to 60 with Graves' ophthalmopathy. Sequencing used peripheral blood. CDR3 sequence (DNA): TGTGCCAGTAGTACGAAACAGGGGGCAAGAATGAACACTGAAGCTTTCTTT. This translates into CASSTKQGARMNTEAFF. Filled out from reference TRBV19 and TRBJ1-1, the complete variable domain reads DGGITQSPKYLFRKEGQNVTLSCEQNLNHDAMYWYRQDPGQGLRLIYYSQIVNDFQKGDIAEGYSVSREKKESFPLTVTSAQKNPTAFYLCASSTKQGARMNTEAFFGQGTRLTVV.